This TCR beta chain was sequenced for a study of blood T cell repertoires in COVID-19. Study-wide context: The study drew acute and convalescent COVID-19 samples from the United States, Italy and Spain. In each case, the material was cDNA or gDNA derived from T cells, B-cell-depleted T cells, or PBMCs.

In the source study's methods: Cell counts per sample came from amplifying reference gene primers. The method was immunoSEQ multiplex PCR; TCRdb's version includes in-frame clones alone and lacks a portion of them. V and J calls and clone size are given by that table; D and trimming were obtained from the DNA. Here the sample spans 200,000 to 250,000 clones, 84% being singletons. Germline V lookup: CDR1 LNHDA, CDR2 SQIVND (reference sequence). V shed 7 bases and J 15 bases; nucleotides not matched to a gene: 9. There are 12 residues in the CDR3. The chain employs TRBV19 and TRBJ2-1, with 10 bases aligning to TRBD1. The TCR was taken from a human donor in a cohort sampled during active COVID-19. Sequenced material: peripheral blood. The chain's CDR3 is CASIGGGQGRFF. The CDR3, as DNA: TGTGCCAGTATAGGCGGGGGACAGGGGAGGTTCTTC.